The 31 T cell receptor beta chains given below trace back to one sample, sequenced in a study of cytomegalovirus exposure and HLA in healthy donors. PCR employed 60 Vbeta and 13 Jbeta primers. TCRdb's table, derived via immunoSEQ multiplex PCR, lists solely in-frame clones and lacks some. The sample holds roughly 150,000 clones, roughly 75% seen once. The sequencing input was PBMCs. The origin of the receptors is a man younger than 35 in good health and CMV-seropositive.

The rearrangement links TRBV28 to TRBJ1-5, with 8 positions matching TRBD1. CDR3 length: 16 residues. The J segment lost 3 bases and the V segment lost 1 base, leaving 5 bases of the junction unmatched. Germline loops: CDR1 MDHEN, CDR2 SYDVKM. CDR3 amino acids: CASSLFAGQVNQPQHF. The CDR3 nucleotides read TGTGCCAGCAGTTTATTTGCGGGACAGGTCAATCAGCCCCAGCATTTT. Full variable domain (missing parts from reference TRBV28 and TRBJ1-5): DVKVTQSSRYLVKRTGEKVFLECVQDMDHENMFWYRQDPGLGLRLIYFSYDVKMKEKGDIPEGYSVSREKKERFSLILESASTNQTSMYLCASSLFAGQVNQPQHFGDGTRLSIL.

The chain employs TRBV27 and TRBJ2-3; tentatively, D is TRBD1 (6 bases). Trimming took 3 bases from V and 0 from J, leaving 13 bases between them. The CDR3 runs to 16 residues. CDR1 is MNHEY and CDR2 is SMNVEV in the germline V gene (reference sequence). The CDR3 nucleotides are TGTGCCAGCAGTTTCAGGGGCGATGCGAGCACAGATACGCAGTATTTT. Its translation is CASSFRGDASTDTQYF.

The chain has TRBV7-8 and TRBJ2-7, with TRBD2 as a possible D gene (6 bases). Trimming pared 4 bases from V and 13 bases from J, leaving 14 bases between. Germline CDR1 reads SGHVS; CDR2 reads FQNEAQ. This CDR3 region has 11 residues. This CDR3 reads CASSSGGGCYF. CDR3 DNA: TGTGCCAGCAGCTCCGGCGGAGGGTGCTACTTC. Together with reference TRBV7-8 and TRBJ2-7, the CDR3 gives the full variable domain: GAGVSQSPRYKVAKRGQDVALRCDPISGHVSLFWYQQALGQGPEFLTYFQNEAQLDKSGLPSDRFFAERPEGSVSTLKIQRTQQEDSAVYLCASSSGGGCYFGPGTRLTVT.

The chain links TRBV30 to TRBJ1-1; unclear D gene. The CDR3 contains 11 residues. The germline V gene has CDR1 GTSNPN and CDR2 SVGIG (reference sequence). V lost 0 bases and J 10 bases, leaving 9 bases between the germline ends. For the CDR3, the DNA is TGTGCCTGGAGTGTAAAGCCCCGAGCTTTCTTT. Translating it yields CAWSVKPRAFF.

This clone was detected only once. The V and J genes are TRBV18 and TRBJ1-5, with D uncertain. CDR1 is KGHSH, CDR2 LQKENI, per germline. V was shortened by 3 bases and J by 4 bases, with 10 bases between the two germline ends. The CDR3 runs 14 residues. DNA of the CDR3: TGTGCCAGCTCACCCCAGGTTGGGAATCAGCCCCAGCATTTT. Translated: CASSPQVGNQPQHF.

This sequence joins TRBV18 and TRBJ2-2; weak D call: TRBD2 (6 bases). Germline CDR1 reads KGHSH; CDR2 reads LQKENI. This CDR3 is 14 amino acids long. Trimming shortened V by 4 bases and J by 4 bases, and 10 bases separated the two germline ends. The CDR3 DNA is TGTGCCAGCTCACAGGCCGGGGGCACCGGGGAGCTGTTTTTT. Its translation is CASSQAGGTGELFF.

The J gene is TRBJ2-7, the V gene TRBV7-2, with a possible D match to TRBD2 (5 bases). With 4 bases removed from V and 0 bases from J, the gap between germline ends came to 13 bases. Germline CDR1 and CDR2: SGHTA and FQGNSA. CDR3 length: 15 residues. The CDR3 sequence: CASSSSPGSSYEQYF. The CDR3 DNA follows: TGTGCCAGCAGCTCCAGTCCGGGAAGCTCCTACGAGCAGTACTTC.

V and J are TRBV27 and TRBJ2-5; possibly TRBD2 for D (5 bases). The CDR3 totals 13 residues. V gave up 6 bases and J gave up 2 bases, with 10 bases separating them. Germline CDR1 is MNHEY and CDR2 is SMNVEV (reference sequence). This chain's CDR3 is CASRDYTQETQYF. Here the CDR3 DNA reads TGTGCCAGCAGAGACTATACACAAGAGACCCAGTACTTC.

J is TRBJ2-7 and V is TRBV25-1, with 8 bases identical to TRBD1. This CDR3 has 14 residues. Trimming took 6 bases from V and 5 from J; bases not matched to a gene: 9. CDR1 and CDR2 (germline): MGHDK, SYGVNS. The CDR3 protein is CASRGDRGVNEQYF. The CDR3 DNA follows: TGTGCCAGCAGGGGAGACAGGGGTGTCAACGAGCAGTACTTC.

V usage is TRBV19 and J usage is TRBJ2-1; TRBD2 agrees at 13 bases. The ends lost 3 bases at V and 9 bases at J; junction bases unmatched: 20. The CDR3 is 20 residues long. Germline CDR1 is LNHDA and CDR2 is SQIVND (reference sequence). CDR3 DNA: TGTGCCAGTAGTATCCCGCGGGCCTCACTAGCGGGAGGGCAGGGGACTGAGCAGTTCTTC. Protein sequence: CASSIPRASLAGGQGTEQFF.

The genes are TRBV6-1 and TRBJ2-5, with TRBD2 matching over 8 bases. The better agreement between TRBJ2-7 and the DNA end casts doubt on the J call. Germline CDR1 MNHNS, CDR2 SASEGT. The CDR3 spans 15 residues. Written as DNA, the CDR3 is TGTGCCAGCAATCCTTTTAGCGGGGCCTCCTACGAGCAGTACTTC. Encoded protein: CASNPFSGASYEQYF.

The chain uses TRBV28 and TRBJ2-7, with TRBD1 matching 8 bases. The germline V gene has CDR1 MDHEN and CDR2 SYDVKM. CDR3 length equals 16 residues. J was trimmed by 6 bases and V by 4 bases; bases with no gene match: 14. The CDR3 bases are TGTGCCAGCAGTTCCCCTCTGGGGCAGGGGGCGCCCGAGCAGTACTTC. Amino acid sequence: CASSSPLGQGAPEQYF.

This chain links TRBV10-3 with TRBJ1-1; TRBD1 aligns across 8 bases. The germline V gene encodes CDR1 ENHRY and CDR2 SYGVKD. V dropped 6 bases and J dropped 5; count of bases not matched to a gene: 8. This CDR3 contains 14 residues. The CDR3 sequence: CAIRGQARGTEAFF. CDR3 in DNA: TGTGCCATCAGGGGACAGGCCCGCGGGACTGAAGCTTTCTTT.

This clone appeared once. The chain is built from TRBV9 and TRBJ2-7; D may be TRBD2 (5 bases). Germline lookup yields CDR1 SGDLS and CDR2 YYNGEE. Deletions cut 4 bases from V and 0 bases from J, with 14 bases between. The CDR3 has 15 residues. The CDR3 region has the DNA TGTGCCAGCAGCCCGACCGGACTGAACTCCTACGAGCAGTACTTC. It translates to CASSPTGLNSYEQYF.

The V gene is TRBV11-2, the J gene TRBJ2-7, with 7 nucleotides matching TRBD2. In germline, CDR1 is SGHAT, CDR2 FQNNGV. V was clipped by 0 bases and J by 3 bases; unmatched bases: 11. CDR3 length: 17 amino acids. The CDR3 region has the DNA TGTGCCAGCAGCTTAGATCGTTTCGTACTAGCGTTCTACGAGCAGTACTTC. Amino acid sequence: CASSLDRFVLAFYEQYF.

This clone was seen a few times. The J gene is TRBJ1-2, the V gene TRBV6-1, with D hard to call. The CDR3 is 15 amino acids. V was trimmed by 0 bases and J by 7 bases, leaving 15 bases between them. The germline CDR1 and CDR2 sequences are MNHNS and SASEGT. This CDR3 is CASSEASTYPSGYTF. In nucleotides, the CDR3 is TGTGCCAGCAGTGAAGCGAGCACCTATCCCTCTGGCTACACCTTC.

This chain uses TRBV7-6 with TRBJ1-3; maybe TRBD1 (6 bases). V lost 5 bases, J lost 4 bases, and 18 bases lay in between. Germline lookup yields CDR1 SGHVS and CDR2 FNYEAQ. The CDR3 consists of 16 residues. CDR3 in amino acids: CASSRTGIQTGNTIYF. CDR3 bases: TGTGCCAGCAGCCGAACAGGGATTCAAACCGGAAACACCATATATTTT.

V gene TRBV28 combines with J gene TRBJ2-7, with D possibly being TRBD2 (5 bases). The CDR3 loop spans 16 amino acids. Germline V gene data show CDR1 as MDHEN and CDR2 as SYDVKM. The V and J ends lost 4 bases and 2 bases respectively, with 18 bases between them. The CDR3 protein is CASSSTVEDRTYEQYF. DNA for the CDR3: TGTGCCAGCAGTTCCACCGTGGAGGACCGGACCTACGAGCAGTACTTC.

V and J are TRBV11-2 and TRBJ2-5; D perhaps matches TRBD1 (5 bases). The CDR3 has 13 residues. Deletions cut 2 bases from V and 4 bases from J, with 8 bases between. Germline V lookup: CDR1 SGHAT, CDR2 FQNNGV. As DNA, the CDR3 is TGTGCCAGCAGCTTAAGCCAGGGAGAGACCCAGTACTTC. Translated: CASSLSQGETQYF.

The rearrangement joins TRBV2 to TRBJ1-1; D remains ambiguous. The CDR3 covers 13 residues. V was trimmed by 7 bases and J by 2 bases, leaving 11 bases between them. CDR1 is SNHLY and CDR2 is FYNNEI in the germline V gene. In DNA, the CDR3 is TGTGCCAGCAAGGTGGCGGGAAACACTGAAGCTTTCTTT. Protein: CASKVAGNTEAFF.

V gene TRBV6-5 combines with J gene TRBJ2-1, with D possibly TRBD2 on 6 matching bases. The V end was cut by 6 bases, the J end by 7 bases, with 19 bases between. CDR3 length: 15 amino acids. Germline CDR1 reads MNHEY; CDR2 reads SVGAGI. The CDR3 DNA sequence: TGTGCCAGCAGGATTTATACTGCTGGGGGGAATGAGCAGTTCTTC. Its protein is CASRIYTAGGNEQFF.

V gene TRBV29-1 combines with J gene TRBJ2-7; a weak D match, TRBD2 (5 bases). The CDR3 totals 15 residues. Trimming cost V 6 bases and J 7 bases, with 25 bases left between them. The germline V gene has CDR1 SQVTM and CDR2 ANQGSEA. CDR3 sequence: CSVRPRGAPPEEQYF. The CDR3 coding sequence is TGCAGCGTAAGACCCCGGGGAGCCCCGCCGGAAGAGCAGTACTTC.

CDR3 DNA sequence: TGTGCCAGTAGTATCTTAGGGGGCGACGGGGAGCTGTTTTTT. This sequence encodes CASSILGGDGELFF. The chain is built from TRBV19 and TRBJ2-2; 7 nucleotides line up with TRBD1. J lost 7 bases, V lost 3 bases, and 5 bases had no gene match. The CDR3 covers 14 residues. In germline, CDR1 is LNHDA, CDR2 SQIVND (reference sequence).

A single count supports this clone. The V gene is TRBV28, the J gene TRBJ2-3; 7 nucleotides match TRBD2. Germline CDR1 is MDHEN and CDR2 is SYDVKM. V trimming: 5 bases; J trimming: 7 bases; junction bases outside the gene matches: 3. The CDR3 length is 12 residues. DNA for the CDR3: TGTGCCAGCAGTCTCGGGGGGAATACGCAGTATTTT. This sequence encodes CASSLGGNTQYF.

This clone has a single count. The CDR3 region is CATATNPGHNPNTEAFF. In DNA, the CDR3 is TGTGCCACCGCGACCAATCCGGGACATAACCCGAACACTGAAGCTTTCTTT. The rearrangement links TRBV28 to TRBJ1-1, with D maybe TRBD1 (6 bases). Germline CDR1 is MDHEN and CDR2 is SYDVKM. Trimming took 10 bases from V and 1 from J, leaving 25 bases between them. This CDR3 spans 17 amino acids.

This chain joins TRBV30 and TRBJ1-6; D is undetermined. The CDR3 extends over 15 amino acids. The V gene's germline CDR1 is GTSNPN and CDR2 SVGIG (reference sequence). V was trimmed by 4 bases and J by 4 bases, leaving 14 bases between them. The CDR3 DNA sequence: TGTGCCTGGACCCGGAGGAGAGGGTATAATTCACCCCTCCACTTT. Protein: CAWTRRRGYNSPLHF. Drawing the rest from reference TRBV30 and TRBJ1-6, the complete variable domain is SQTIHQWPATLVQPVGSPLSLECTVEGTSNPNLYWYRQAAGRGLQLLFYSVGIGQISSEVPQNLSASRPQDRQFILSSKKLLLSDSGFYLCAWTRRRGYNSPLHFGNGTRLTVT.

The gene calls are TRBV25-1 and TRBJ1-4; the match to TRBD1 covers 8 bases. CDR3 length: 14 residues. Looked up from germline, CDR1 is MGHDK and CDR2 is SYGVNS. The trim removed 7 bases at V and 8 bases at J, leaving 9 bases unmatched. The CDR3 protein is CASTDRGRGEKLFF. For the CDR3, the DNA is TGTGCCAGCACCGACAGGGGCCGCGGGGAAAAACTGTTTTTT.

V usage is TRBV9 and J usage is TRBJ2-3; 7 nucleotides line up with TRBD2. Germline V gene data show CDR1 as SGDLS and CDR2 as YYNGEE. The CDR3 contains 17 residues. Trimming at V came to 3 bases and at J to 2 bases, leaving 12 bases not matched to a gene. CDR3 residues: CASSANLLALATDTQYF. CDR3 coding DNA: TGTGCCAGCAGCGCAAACCTACTAGCGTTGGCCACAGATACGCAGTATTTT.

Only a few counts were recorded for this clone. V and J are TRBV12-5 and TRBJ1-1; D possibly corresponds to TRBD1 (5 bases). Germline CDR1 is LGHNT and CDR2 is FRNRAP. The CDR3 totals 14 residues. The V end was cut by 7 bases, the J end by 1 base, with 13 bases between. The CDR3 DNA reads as TGTGCTAGTGCCCCTGGGGGGTCGAACACTGAAGCTTTCTTT. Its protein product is CASAPGGSNTEAFF.

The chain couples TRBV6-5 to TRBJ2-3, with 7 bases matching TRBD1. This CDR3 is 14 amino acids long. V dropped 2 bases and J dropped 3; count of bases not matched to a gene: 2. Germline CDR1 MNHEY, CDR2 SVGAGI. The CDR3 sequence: CASSYDRATDTQYF. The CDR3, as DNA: TGTGCCAGCAGTTACGACAGGGCTACAGATACGCAGTATTTT.

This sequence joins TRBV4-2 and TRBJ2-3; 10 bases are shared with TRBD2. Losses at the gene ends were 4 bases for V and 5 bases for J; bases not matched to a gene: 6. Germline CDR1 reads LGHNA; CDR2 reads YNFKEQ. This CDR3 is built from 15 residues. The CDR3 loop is CASSPQSSGGDTQYF. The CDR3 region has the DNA TGTGCCAGCAGCCCTCAGTCTAGCGGGGGAGATACGCAGTATTTT.